This T cell receptor beta chain derives from a study of cytomegalovirus exposure and HLA in healthy donors. Study background: Counted in an early data release were 65 million to 100 million unique TCRs from HLA-typed donors. General study results and limits: Data from an earlier analysis indicated that most TCR beta V segments were productive either about 87% or about 30% of the time. In a later analysis, a missense DCLRE1C variant was linked to TCR beta V- and J-gene trimming. A later analysis showed TCR association rates differing by HLA locus, peaking at DRB1 and lowest at HLA-C.

Germline V gives CDR1 LNHDA, CDR2 SQIVND (reference sequence). The CDR3 covers 16 residues. V gave up 6 bases and J gave up 5 bases, with 22 bases separating them. Worth noting for this clone: Its antigen is currently unknown.

Primers for the PCR totalled 60 Vbeta and 13 Jbeta. Some clones are missing from TCRdb's copy, which holds only in-frame ones; the method was immunoSEQ multiplex PCR. The sample's table shows over 80,000 clones. The chain employs TRBV19 and TRBJ2-5; a possible D gene is TRBD1 (5 bases). The source of this sequence is a girl aged 5-17 years in good health and CMV-seropositive. Sequenced sample: PBMCs. The CDR3 DNA reads as TGTGCCAGTAGCGACCCCGAAGGGCAGGGAACGGAGACCCAGTACTTC. Protein: CASSDPEGQGTETQYF.